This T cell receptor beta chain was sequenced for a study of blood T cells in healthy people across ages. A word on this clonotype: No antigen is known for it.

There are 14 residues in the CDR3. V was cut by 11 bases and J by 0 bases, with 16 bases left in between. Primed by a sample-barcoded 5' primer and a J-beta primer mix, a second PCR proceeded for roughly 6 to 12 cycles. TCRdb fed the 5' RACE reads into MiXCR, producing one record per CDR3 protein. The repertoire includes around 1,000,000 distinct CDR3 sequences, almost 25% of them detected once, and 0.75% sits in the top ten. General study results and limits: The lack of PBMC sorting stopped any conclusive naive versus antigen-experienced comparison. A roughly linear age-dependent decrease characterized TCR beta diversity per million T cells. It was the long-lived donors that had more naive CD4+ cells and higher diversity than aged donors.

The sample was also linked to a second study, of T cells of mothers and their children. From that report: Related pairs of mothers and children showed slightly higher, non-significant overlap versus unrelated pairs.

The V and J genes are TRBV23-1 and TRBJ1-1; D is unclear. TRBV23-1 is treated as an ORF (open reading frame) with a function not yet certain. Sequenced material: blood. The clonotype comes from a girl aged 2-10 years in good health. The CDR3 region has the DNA TGCGCCTTACAAAGGGTGGCCATGAACACTGAAGCTTTCTTT. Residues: CALQRVAMNTEAFF.